This T cell receptor beta chain was sequenced during a study of T-cell reconstitution after alpha-beta-depleted transplantation in children. Trimming pared 3 bases from V and 10 bases from J, leaving 15 bases between. Germline CDR1 reads MDHEN; CDR2 reads SYDVKM. The CDR3 extends over 13 amino acids. A TCRbeta library incorporating unique molecular identifiers was prepared. TCRdb called the PCR reads again in MiXCR, with one record for every CDR3 protein. The table includes about 500,000 distinct CDR3 sequences, roughly 33% detected once. V and J are TRBV28 and TRBJ1-1; D remains ambiguous. This clonotype was sampled from a human donor who donated a stem cell graft to a child with aplastic anemia. The source was PBMCs from the stem cell graft donor, collected from the stem cell graft. The DNA of the CDR3 is TGTGCCAGCAGTTTTTATCCAGACCGTAGAGCTTTCTTT. It yields the protein CASSFYPDRRAFF.